Each of the 19 T cell receptor beta chains below was sequenced from the same sample in a study of identical twins. TCRdb processed the 5' RACE reads anew with MiXCR; each CDR3 protein has one entry. The table shows some 250,000 distinct CDR3 sequences, with about an eighth occurring only once. These data are also associated with another study on yellow fever vaccine responses in identical twins.

What was sequenced was memory (CD45RO+) T cells sorted from blood. The receptors come from a woman between 18 and 30 years old in good health.

There are many counts of this clonotype. The V gene is TRBV29-1, the J gene TRBJ2-3, with D maybe TRBD2 (6 bases). The CDR3 consists of 11 residues. Germline-derived CDR1 and CDR2 are SQVTM and ANQGSEA. The ends were cut back, 6 bases at V and 7 bases at J, with 11 bases in the middle. The DNA for the CDR3 is TGCAGCGTGGGGACTGACTATACGCAGTATTTT. This translates into CSVGTDYTQYF.

This clonotype was picked up a small number of times. In DNA, the CDR3 is TGTGCCAGCAGCCAAGAGTCAGGGGGCCCGTACAATGAGCAGTTCTTC. This encodes CASSQESGGPYNEQFF. The chain uses TRBV4-2 and TRBJ2-1, with TRBD1 matching over 8 bases. This CDR3 comprises 16 residues. In germline, CDR1 is LGHNA, CDR2 YNFKEQ. V dropped 0 bases and J dropped 4; count of bases not matched to a gene: 5.

This clonotype has ten or more counts. The J gene is TRBJ2-3, the V gene TRBV7-9, with TRBD2 as a possible D gene (6 bases). The germline V gene has CDR1 SEHNR and CDR2 FQNEAQ (reference sequence). Trimming took 4 bases from V and 0 from J, leaving 17 bases between them. CDR3 length equals 17 residues. DNA for the CDR3: TGTGCCAGCAGCTGGGGAGGACGGGGAGATAGCACAGATACGCAGTATTTT. Translated, it gives CASSWGGRGDSTDTQYF.

This clonotype was counted only a few times. The rearrangement joins TRBV11-2 to TRBJ2-7; D not resolved. Trimming cost V 0 bases and J 1 base, with 4 bases left between them. Germline values: CDR1 SGHAT, CDR2 FQNNGV. The CDR3 runs 13 residues. CDR3 protein: CASSLDLSYEQYF. The DNA of the CDR3 is TGTGCCAGCAGCTTAGATTTGTCCTACGAGCAGTACTTC.

A few counts support this clonotype. The V call is TRBV4-2, the J call TRBJ1-1; tentative D call: TRBD1 (5 bases). Trimming removed 5 bases at V and 5 bases at J, with 12 bases between. CDR3 size: 13 residues. The germline V gene has CDR1 LGHNA and CDR2 YNFKEQ. Written as DNA, the CDR3 is TGTGCCAGCAGCGCGGACATCGCGACTGAAGCTTTCTTT. As protein: CASSADIATEAFF.

This chain connects TRBV11-2 to TRBJ2-7; no clear D gene. The CDR3 length is 15 residues. V was trimmed by 1 base and J by 5 bases, leaving 15 bases between them. Looked up from germline, CDR1 is SGHAT and CDR2 is FQNNGV. In DNA form, the CDR3 reads TGTGCCAGCAGCTTAGGTGGCGGCGGTTGGGACGAGCAGTACTTC. This sequence encodes CASSLGGGGWDEQYF.

V gene TRBV11-1 combines with J gene TRBJ2-5; 8 positions match TRBD1. CDR1 is SGHAT and CDR2 is FQDESV in the germline V gene (reference sequence). After removal of 5 bases from V and 4 bases from J, the junction contained 18 bases not matched to a gene. The CDR3 consists of 18 residues. The DNA of the CDR3 is TGTGCCAGCAGCCCGGCATCCAGGGGGCTAGGAGTGGTAGAGACCCAGTACTTC. This codes for CASSPASRGLGVVETQYF.

The gene calls are TRBV15 and TRBJ2-7; 9 bases align to TRBD2. CDR3 length: 16 amino acids. Germline V lookup: CDR1 LNHNV, CDR2 YYDKDF (reference sequence). V dropped 0 bases and J dropped 4; count of bases not matched to a gene: 7. CDR3 DNA sequence: TGTGCCACCAGCAGAGATAGGCCTAGCGGGGTATACGAGCAGTACTTC. This sequence encodes CATSRDRPSGVYEQYF.

V is TRBV9 and J is TRBJ2-5, with D perhaps being TRBD1 or TRBD2 (5 bases each). The V gene's germline CDR1 is SGDLS and CDR2 YYNGEE. The CDR3 consists of 14 residues. V was pared by 5 bases and J by 4 bases, with 15 bases between. CDR3 DNA: TGTGCCAGCAGTGGCGGATTGGGACGAGAGACCCAGTACTTC. Protein sequence: CASSGGLGRETQYF.

This clonotype was detected a few times. V gene TRBV15 combines with J gene TRBJ2-1, with D hard to call. Trimming shortened V by 0 bases and J by 0 bases, and 9 bases separated the two germline ends. CDR3 length: 16 residues. In germline, CDR1 is LNHNV, CDR2 YYDKDF (reference sequence). CDR3 amino acids: CATSRDLPNSYNEQFF. CDR3 DNA sequence: TGTGCCACCAGCAGAGATCTACCTAACTCCTACAATGAGCAGTTCTTC.

This sequence joins TRBV12-3 or TRBV12-4 and TRBJ1-2, with TRBD1 as a possible D gene (5 bases). The CDR3 extends over 13 amino acids. Trimming pared 6 bases from V and 7 bases from J, leaving 15 bases between. The DNA for the CDR3 is TGTGCCAGCAGGGAAGGGACGAGCTTTGGCTACACCTTC. This codes for CASREGTSFGYTF.

Only a few counts were recorded for this clonotype. J is TRBJ2-5 and V is TRBV12-3 or TRBV12-4; D call uncertain. V lost 6 bases and J 4 bases, leaving 15 bases between the germline ends. The CDR3 loop spans 14 amino acids. CDR3 DNA: TGTGCCAGCAGAACCTCTGGGCTTGGAGAGACCCAGTACTTC. This encodes CASRTSGLGETQYF.

The sample holds many counts of this clonotype. V and J are TRBV3-1 and TRBJ1-1; D is ambiguous. V was pared by 2 bases and J by 3 bases, with 10 bases between. CDR1 and CDR2 (germline): LGHDT, YNNKEL (reference sequence). The CDR3 loop spans 14 amino acids. For the CDR3, the DNA is TGTGCCAGCAGCCAATACGACGTGGACACTGAAGCTTTCTTT. Its translation: CASSQYDVDTEAFF.

V and J are TRBV11-2 and TRBJ1-2; 8 positions agree with TRBD1. The junction had 9 bases not matched to a gene; V was cut back by 5 bases and J by 4 bases. This CDR3 has 15 residues. Germline CDR1 and CDR2: SGHAT and FQNNGV. This chain's CDR3 is CASSAVGTGGYGYTF. Written as DNA, the CDR3 is TGTGCCAGCAGCGCCGTGGGTACAGGGGGCTATGGCTACACCTTC. The variable domain in full, with the rest retrieved from reference TRBV11-2 and TRBJ1-2, is EAGVAQSPRYKIIEKRQSVAFWCNPISGHATLYWYQQILGQGPKLLIQFQNNGVVDDSQLPKDRFSAERLKGVDSTLKIQPAKLEDSAVYLCASSAVGTGGYGYTFGSGTRLTVV.

This clonotype was seen many times. The chain links TRBV4-3 to TRBJ2-6; D gene ambiguous. The V gene's germline CDR1 is LGHNA and CDR2 YSLEER. The CDR3 spans 16 residues. V lost 1 base, J lost 0 bases, and 7 bases lay in between. The CDR3 DNA follows: TGCGCCAGCAGCCAAGTTTCCGCCTCTGGGGCCAACGTCCTGACTTTC. It yields the protein CASSQVSASGANVLTF.

The V and J genes are TRBV20-1 and TRBJ2-1, with TRBD2 identical over 10 bases. Germline V lookup: CDR1 DFQATT, CDR2 SNEGSKA (reference sequence). This CDR3 spans 15 amino acids. The trim removed 4 bases at V and 8 bases at J, leaving 11 bases unmatched. This CDR3 reads CSANPASGSLDEQFF. CDR3 sequence (DNA): TGCAGTGCTAATCCGGCTAGCGGGAGTTTAGATGAGCAGTTCTTC.

A few counts support this clonotype. The rearrangement uses TRBV11-2 and TRBJ2-5; 7 positions match TRBD2. Germline V gene data show CDR1 as SGHAT and CDR2 as FQNNGV. V shed 3 bases, J shed 0 bases, and the junction held 1 base outside the gene matches. The CDR3 length is 14 residues. CDR3 region: CASSLGTNQETQYF. The DNA of the CDR3 is TGTGCCAGCAGCTTGGGGACTAACCAAGAGACCCAGTACTTC.

J is TRBJ2-3 and V is TRBV15; D might be TRBD2 (5 bases). CDR1 and CDR2 from the germline V gene are LNHNV and YYDKDF (reference sequence). The ends were cut back, 1 base at V and 2 bases at J, with 10 bases in the middle. CDR3 length: 15 amino acids. The CDR3 bases are TGTGCCACCAGCAGAGGTGGGAGAGACACAGATACGCAGTATTTT. This gives the protein CATSRGGRDTDTQYF.

The rearrangement uses TRBV28 and TRBJ2-5; TRBD1 or TRBD2 may be the D gene (5 bases each). Germline V gene data show CDR1 as MDHEN and CDR2 as SYDVKM. Between the trimmed V and J ends, which lost 8 bases and 4 bases, there was a span of 20 bases. The CDR3 spans 15 residues. DNA for the CDR3: TGTGCCAGCCTGGGTAGAGTGGGGGACGGAGAGACCCAGTACTTC. It yields the protein CASLGRVGDGETQYF.